The source of this T cell receptor beta chain is a study of blood T cells in healthy people across ages. Across the study: Template switching captured about one barcoded beta molecule per two T cells. General study results and limits: Long-lived donors carried more naive CD4+ cells and greater diversity than aged donors.

Primed by a sample-barcoded 5' primer and a J-beta primer mix, a second PCR proceeded for 7 to 11 cycles. TCRdb re-called the 5' RACE reads with MiXCR, one entry per CDR3 protein. The sample holds 1.5 million to 2 million distinct CDR3 sequences, around half seen once. This clonotype showed up just once. Antigen: not known. The V end was cut by 2 bases, the J end by 1 base, with 11 bases between. The CDR3 runs to 14 residues. The germline gives CDR1 DFQATT, CDR2 SNEGSKA (reference sequence). This receptor was taken from a woman aged 35 to 49 in good health. The V gene is TRBV20-1, the J gene TRBJ1-2; D unclear. Sequencing used blood. CDR3 DNA: TGCAGTGCTAGAAGGATCGTCCTTAACTATGGCTACACCTTC. Protein: CSARRIVLNYGYTF.